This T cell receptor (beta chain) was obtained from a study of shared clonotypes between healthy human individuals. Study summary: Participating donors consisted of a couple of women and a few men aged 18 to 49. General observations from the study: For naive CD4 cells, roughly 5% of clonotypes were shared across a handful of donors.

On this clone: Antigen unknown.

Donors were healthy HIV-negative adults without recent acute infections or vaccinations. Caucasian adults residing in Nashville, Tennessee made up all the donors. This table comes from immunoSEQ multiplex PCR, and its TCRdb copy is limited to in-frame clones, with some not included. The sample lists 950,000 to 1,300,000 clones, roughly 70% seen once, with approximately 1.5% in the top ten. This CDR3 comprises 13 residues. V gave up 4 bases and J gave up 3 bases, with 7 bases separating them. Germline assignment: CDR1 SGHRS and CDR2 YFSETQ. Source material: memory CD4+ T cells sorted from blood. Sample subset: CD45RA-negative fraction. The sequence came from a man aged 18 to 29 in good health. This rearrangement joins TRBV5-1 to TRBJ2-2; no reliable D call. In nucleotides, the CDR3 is TGCGCCAGCAGCAGGACGGACACCGGGGAGCTGTTTTTT. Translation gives CASSRTDTGELFF.